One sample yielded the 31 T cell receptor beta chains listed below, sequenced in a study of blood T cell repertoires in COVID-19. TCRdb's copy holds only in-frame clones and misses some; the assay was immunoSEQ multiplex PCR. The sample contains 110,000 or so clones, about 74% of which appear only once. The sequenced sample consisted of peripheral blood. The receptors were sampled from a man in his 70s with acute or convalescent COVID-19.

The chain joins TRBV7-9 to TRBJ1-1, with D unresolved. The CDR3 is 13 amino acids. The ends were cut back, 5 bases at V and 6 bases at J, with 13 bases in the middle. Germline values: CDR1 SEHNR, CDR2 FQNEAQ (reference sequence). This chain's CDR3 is CASSRLAGAEAFF. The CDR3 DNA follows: TGTGCCAGCAGCCGCCTTGCTGGAGCTGAAGCTTTCTTT.

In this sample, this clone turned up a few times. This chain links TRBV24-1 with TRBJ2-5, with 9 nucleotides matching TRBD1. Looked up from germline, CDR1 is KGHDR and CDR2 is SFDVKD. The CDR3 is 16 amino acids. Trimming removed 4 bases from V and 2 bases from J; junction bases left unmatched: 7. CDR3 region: CATSDSRQGEQETQYF. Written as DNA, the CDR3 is TGTGCCACCAGTGACTCTAGACAGGGGGAACAAGAGACCCAGTACTTC.

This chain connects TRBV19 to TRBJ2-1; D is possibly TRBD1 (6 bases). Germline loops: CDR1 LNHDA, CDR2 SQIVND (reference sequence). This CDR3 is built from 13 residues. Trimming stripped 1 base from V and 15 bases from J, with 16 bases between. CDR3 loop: CASSIGDRRRLFF. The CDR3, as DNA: TGTGCCAGTAGTATAGGAGACAGGCGGAGGTTGTTCTTC.

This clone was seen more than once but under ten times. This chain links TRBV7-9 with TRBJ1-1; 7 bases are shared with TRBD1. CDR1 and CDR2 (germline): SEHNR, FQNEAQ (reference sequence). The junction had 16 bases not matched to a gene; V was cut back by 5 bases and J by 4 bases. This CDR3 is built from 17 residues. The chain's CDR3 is CASSAHGGARGLTEAFF. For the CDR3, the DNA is TGTGCCAGCAGCGCCCACGGGGGGGCAAGGGGGCTCACTGAAGCTTTCTTT. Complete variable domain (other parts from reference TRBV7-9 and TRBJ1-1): DTGVSQNPRHKITKRGQNVTFRCDPISEHNRLYWYRQTLGQGPEFLTYFQNEAQLEKSRLLSDRFSAERPKGSFSTLEIQRTEQGDSAMYLCASSAHGGARGLTEAFFGQGTRLTVV.

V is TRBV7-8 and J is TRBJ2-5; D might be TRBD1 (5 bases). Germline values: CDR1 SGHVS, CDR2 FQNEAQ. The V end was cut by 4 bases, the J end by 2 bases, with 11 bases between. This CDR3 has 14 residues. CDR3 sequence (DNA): TGTGCCAGCAGCTCCCGACAGACTCAAGAGACCCAGTACTTC. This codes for CASSSRQTQETQYF.

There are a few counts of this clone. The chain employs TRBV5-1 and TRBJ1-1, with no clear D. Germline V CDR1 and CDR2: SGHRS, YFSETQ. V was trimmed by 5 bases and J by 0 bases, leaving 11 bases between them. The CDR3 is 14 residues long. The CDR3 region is CASRRLPMNTEAFF. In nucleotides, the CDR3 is TGCGCCAGCAGGAGACTTCCCATGAACACTGAAGCTTTCTTT. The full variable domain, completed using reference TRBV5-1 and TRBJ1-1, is KAGVTQTPRYLIKTRGQQVTLSCSPISGHRSVSWYQQTPGQGLQFLFEYFSETQRNKGNFPGRFSGRQFSNSRSEMNVSTLELGDSALYLCASRRLPMNTEAFFGQGTRLTVV.

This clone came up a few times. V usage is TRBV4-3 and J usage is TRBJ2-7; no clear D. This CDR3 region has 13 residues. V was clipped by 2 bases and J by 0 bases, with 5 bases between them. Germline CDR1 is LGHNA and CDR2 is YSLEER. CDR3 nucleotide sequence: TGCGCCAGCAGCCAAACAAGCTCCTACGAGCAGTACTTC. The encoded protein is CASSQTSSYEQYF.

The CDR3: CASISGLAMYNEQFF. In nucleotides, the CDR3 is TGTGCCAGCATCTCGGGACTAGCTATGTACAATGAGCAGTTCTTC. The chain joins TRBV28 to TRBJ2-1; 9 nucleotides agree with TRBD2. The germline CDR1 and CDR2 sequences are MDHEN and SYDVKM. The CDR3 has 15 amino acids. The J segment lost 4 bases and the V segment lost 7 bases, leaving 8 bases of the junction unmatched.

CDR3: CASRGQTESLHF. CDR3 DNA sequence: TGTGCCAGCAGGGGACAGACAGAATCACTCCACTTT. The V gene is TRBV6-5, the J gene TRBJ1-6; 7 bases line up with TRBD1. CDR3 length equals 12 residues. After removal of 6 bases from V and 16 bases from J, the junction contained 9 bases not matched to a gene. Germline V gives CDR1 MNHEY, CDR2 SVGAGI.

The DNA of the CDR3 is TGTGCCTGGAGTGTAGGTCCAGGGAATCAGCCCCAGCATTTT. Translated: CAWSVGPGNQPQHF. The chain uses TRBV30 and TRBJ1-5, with a weak D call TRBD1 (5 bases). Trimming cost V 0 bases and J 4 bases, with 10 bases left between them. This CDR3 comprises 14 residues. Germline V gene data show CDR1 as GTSNPN and CDR2 as SVGIG (reference sequence).

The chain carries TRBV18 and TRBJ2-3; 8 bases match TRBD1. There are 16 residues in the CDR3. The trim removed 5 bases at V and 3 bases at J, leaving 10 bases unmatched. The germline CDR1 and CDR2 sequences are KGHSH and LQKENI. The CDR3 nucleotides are TGTGCCAGCTCATTTACCGGGACAGGTAATACAGATACGCAGTATTTT. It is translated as CASSFTGTGNTDTQYF.

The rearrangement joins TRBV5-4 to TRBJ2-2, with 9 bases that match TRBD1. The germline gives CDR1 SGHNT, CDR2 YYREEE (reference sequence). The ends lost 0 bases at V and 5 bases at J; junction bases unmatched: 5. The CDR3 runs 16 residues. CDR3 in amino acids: CASSLGGTGRTGELFF. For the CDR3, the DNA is TGTGCCAGCAGCTTGGGGGGGACAGGGCGAACCGGGGAGCTGTTTTTT.

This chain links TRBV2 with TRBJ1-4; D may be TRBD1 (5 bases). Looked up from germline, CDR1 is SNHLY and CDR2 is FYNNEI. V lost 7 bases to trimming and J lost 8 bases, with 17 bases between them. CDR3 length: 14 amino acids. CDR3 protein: CASKEGQGREKLFF. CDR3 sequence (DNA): TGTGCCAGCAAAGAAGGGCAGGGAAGAGAAAAACTGTTTTTT.

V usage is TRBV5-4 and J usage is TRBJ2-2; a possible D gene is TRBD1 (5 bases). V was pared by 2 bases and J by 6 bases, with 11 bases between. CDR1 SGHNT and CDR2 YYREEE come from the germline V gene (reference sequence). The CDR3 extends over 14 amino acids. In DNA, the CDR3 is TGTGCCAGCAGCTTCTGGGGCAGTCCCGGGGAGCTGTTTTTT. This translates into CASSFWGSPGELFF.

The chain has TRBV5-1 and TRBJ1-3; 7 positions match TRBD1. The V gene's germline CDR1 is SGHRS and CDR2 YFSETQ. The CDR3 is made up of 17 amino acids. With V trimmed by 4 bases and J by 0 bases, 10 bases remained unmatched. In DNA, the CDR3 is TGCGCCAGCAGCAGGGGGCCCTTAGGAGGCTCTGGAAACACCATATATTTT. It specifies CASSRGPLGGSGNTIYF.

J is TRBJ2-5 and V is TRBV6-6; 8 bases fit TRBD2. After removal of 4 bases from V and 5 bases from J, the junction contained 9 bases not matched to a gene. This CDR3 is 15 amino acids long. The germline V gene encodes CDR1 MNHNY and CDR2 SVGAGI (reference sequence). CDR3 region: CASSWRAGAEETQYF. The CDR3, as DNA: TGTGCCAGCAGTTGGCGAGCGGGGGCCGAGGAGACCCAGTACTTC.

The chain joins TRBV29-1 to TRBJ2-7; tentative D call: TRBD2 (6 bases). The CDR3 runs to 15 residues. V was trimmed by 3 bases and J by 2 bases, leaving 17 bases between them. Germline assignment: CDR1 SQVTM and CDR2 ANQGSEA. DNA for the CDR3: TGCAGCGTTGAGGGGGTAGCGGACCTTCCCTACGAGCAGTACTTC. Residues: CSVEGVADLPYEQYF.

In nucleotides, the CDR3 is TGCGCCAGCAGCCCCACCGGGACAGGGGATTCACCCCTCCACTTT. It encodes CASSPTGTGDSPLHF. The J gene is TRBJ1-6, the V gene TRBV5-1; 10 bases fit TRBD1. Germline V lookup: CDR1 SGHRS, CDR2 YFSETQ. This CDR3 comprises 15 residues. The V and J ends lost 4 bases and 8 bases, in that order; junction bases with no gene match: 6. Full variable domain (remainder filled in from reference TRBV5-1 and TRBJ1-6): KAGVTQTPRYLIKTRGQQVTLSCSPISGHRSVSWYQQTPGQGLQFLFEYFSETQRNKGNFPGRFSGRQFSNSRSEMNVSTLELGDSALYLCASSPTGTGDSPLHFGNGTRLTVT.

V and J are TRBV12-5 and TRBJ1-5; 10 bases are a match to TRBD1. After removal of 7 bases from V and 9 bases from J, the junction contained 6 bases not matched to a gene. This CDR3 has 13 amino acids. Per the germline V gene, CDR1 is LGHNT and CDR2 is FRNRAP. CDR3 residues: CASAWDRGGPQHF. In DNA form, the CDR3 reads TGTGCTAGTGCTTGGGACAGGGGAGGGCCCCAGCATTTT. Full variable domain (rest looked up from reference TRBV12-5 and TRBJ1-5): DARVTQTPRHKVTEMGQEVTMRCQPILGHNTVFWYRQTMMQGLELLAYFRNRAPLDDSGMPKDRFSAEMPDATLATLKIQPSEPRDSAVYFCASAWDRGGPQHFGDGTRLSIL.

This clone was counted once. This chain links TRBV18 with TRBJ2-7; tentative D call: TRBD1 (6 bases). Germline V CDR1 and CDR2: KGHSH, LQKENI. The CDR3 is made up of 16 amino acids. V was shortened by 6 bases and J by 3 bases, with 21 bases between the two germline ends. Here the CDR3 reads CASSPQQGTLGYEQYF. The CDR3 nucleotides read TGTGCCAGCTCCCCCCAACAGGGAACCCTTGGCTACGAGCAGTACTTC.

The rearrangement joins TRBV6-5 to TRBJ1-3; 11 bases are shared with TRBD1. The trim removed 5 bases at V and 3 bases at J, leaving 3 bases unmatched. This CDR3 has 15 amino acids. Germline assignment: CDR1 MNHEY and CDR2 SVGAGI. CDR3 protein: CASSRTGGYGNTIYF. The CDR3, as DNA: TGTGCCAGCAGTCGGACAGGGGGCTATGGAAACACCATATATTTT.

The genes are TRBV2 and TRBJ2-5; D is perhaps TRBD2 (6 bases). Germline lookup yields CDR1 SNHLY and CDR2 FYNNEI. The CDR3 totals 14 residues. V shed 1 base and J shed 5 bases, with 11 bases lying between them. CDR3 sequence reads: CASSEVGGRETQYF. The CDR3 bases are TGTGCCAGCAGTGAAGTCGGGGGAAGGGAGACCCAGTACTTC.

CDR3 loop: CASKTGGTTDTQYF. As DNA, the CDR3 is TGTGCCAGCAAAACAGGGGGAACCACAGATACGCAGTATTTT. The chain employs TRBV9 and TRBJ2-3, with 8 bases that match TRBD1. This CDR3 region has 14 residues. In germline, CDR1 is SGDLS, CDR2 YYNGEE. V lost 6 bases to trimming and J lost 2 bases; unmatched junction nucleotides: 5.

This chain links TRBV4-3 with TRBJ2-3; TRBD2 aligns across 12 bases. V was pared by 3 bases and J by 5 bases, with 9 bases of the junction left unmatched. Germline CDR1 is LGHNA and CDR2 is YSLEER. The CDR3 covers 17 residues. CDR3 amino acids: CASSQSPSGGAEDTQYF. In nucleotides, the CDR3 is TGCGCCAGCAGCCAGTCCCCTAGCGGGGGGGCCGAAGATACGCAGTATTTT.

The CDR3 region is CASSDREKGYTF. CDR3 bases: TGTGCCAGCAGTGACAGGGAAAAGGGCTACACCTTC. V and J are TRBV6-2 or TRBV6-3 and TRBJ1-2; TRBD1 matches at 7 bases. V gave up 5 bases and J gave up 8 bases; unmatched junction bases: 5. Germline CDR1 and CDR2: MNHEY and SVGEGT. The CDR3 covers 12 residues.

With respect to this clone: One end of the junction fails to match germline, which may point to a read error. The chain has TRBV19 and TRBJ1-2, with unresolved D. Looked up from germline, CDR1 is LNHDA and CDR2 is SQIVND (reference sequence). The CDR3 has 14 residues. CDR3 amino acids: CASSIVTGNYDYTF. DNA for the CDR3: TGTGCCAGTAGTATAGTGACCGGGAACTATGACTACACCTTC.

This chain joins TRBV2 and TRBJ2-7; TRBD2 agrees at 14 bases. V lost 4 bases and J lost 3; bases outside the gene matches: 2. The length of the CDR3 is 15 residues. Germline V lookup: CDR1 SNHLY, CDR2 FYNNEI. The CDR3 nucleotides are TGTGCCAGCAGTGGGACTAGCGGGGGGAACTACGAGCAGTACTTC. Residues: CASSGTSGGNYEQYF.

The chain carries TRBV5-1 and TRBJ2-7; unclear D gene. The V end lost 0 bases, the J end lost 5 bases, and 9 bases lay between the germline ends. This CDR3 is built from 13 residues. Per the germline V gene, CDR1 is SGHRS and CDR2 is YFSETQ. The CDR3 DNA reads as TGCGCCAGCAGCTTGGGCCAGGCTAACGAGCAGTACTTC. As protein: CASSLGQANEQYF.

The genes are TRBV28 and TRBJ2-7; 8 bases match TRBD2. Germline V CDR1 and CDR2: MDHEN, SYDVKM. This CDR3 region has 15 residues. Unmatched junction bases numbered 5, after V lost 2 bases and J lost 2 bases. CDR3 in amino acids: CASSLAASGPYEQYF. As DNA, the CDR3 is TGTGCCAGCAGTTTAGCGGCTAGCGGGCCCTACGAGCAGTACTTC.

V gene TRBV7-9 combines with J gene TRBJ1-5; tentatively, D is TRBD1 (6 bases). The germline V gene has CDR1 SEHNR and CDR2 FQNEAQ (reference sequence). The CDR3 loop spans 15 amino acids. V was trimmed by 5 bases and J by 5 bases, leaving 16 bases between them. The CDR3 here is CASSIGGTPHQPQHF. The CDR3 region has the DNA TGTGCCAGCAGCATAGGAGGGACACCCCATCAGCCCCAGCATTTT.

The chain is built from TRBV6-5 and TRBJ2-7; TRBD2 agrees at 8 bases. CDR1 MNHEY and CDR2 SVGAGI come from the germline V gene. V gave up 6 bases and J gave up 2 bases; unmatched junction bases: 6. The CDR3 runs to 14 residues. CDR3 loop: CASRRLAGAYEQYF. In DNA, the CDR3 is TGTGCCAGCAGACGCCTAGCGGGTGCCTACGAGCAGTACTTC.